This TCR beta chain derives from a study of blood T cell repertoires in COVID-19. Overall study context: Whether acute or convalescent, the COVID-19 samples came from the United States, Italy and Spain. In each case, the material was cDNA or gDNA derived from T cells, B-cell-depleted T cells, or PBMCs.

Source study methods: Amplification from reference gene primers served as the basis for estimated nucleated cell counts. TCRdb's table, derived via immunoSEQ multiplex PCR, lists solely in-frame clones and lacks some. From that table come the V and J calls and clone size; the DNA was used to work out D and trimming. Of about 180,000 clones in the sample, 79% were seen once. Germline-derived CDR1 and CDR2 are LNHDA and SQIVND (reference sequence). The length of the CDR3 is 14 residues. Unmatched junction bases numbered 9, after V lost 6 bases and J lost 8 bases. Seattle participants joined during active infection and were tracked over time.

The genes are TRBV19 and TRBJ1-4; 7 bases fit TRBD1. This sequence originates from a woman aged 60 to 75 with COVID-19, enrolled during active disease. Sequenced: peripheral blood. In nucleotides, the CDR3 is TGTGCCAGTAGCCGTCGACAGGGTAGGGAAAAACTGTTTTTT. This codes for CASSRRQGREKLFF.